The 13 T cell receptor beta chains presented below share a single source sample, sequenced in a study of T-cell reconstitution after alpha-beta-depleted transplantation in children. Molecular barcoding with unique molecular identifiers was used for the TCRbeta library. TCRdb used MiXCR to reprocess the PCR reads, holding one entry per CDR3 protein. The data show hundreds of thousands of distinct CDR3 sequences, roughly 18% seen once. Sequenced here: PBMCs from the stem cell graft donor, sampled from the stem cell graft. These receptors originate from a human donor who donated a stem cell graft to a child with acute lymphoblastic leukemia.

The chain links TRBV19 to TRBJ2-7, with TRBD1 identical over 8 bases. CDR1 and CDR2 from the germline V gene are LNHDA and SQIVND (reference sequence). V shed 6 bases, J shed 3 bases, and the junction held 13 bases outside the gene matches. The CDR3 has 16 amino acids. Here the CDR3 reads CASRSSSGGGLYEQYF. CDR3 nucleotides: TGTGCCAGTAGATCCTCTTCAGGGGGCGGCCTCTACGAGCAGTACTTC.

There are a few counts of this clonotype. This chain links TRBV10-3 with TRBJ2-7; 7 nucleotides agree with TRBD2. The CDR3 runs 14 residues. CDR1 and CDR2 (germline): ENHRY, SYGVKD. Germline trimming cut 6 bases from V and 6 bases from J; bases unmatched to any gene: 11. In nucleotides, the CDR3 is TGTGCCATCAGCCAACCCGGGGGAGGGCTCGAGCAGTACTTC. Translated: CAISQPGGGLEQYF.

This clonotype has only a few counts. The chain is built from TRBV3-1 and TRBJ1-2; D remains ambiguous. Germline CDR1 LGHDT, CDR2 YNNKEL (reference sequence). The CDR3 covers 12 residues. V was shortened by 4 bases and J by 1 base, with 4 bases between the two germline ends. This chain's CDR3 is CASSRVNYGYTF. The CDR3 DNA sequence: TGTGCCAGCAGCCGGGTTAACTATGGCTACACCTTC.

The gene calls are TRBV12-3 or TRBV12-4 and TRBJ1-5; the match to TRBD1 covers 8 bases. J lost 7 bases, V lost 6 bases, and 11 bases had no gene match. The CDR3 loop spans 15 amino acids. The CDR3 protein is CASSQSRQGIQPQHF. The CDR3 nucleotides read TGTGCCAGCAGCCAATCCCGACAGGGGATCCAGCCCCAGCATTTT.

The chain carries TRBV9 and TRBJ1-2, with no clear D. V dropped 1 base and J dropped 2 bases, with 6 bases sitting between them. This CDR3 has 13 amino acids. The germline CDR1 and CDR2 sequences are SGDLS and YYNGEE. Here the CDR3 DNA reads TGTGCCAGCAGCGTACAGGACAACTATGGCTACACCTTC. It is translated as CASSVQDNYGYTF.

This chain links TRBV12-3 or TRBV12-4 with TRBJ2-1; 8 nucleotides align to TRBD2. V trimming: 10 bases; J trimming: 5 bases; junction bases outside the gene matches: 7. This CDR3 contains 13 residues. This chain's CDR3 is CATFGLADNEQFF. The CDR3 region has the DNA TGTGCCACCTTCGGACTAGCCGACAATGAGCAGTTCTTC.

This clonotype was recorded at least ten times. This rearrangement joins TRBV27 to TRBJ2-7, with D tentatively TRBD2 (6 bases). The germline V gene has CDR1 MNHEY and CDR2 SMNVEV (reference sequence). The CDR3 totals 14 residues. V was shortened by 5 bases and J by 1 base, with 12 bases between the two germline ends. The CDR3 sequence: CASSRRVGSYEQYF. In DNA, the CDR3 is TGTGCCAGCAGTCGGAGGGTTGGATCCTACGAGCAGTACTTC.

The chain carries TRBV3-1 and TRBJ1-1; TRBD1 might be the D (5 bases). This CDR3 spans 17 amino acids. Germline values: CDR1 LGHDT, CDR2 YNNKEL (reference sequence). V lost 3 bases to trimming and J lost 0 bases, with 17 bases between them. The CDR3 nucleotides read TGTGCCAGCAGCCAGACATTCGGCAGGGTGATGAACACTGAAGCTTTCTTT. Translation gives CASSQTFGRVMNTEAFF. The complete variable domain, with remaining parts taken from reference TRBV3-1 and TRBJ1-1, reads DTAVSQTPKYLVTQMGNDKSIKCEQNLGHDTMYWYKQDSKKFLKIMFSYNNKELIINETVPNRFSPKSPDKAHLNLHINSLELGDSAVYFCASSQTFGRVMNTEAFFGQGTRLTVV.

V gene TRBV20-1 combines with J gene TRBJ2-1; TRBD2 aligns across 9 bases. The CDR3 sequence is 19 residues long. Germline V lookup: CDR1 DFQATT, CDR2 SNEGSKA (reference sequence). The J segment lost 2 bases and the V segment lost 6 bases, leaving 20 bases of the junction unmatched. The CDR3 bases are TGCAGTGCCGAGGGTCGGCTAGCGGGAAGACCCTTGACCTACAATGAGCAGTTCTTC. Encoded protein: CSAEGRLAGRPLTYNEQFF.

V usage is TRBV10-3 and J usage is TRBJ2-1; 10 nucleotides match TRBD2. V trimming: 0 bases; J trimming: 10 bases; junction bases outside the gene matches: 15. This CDR3 is built from 18 residues. Germline assignment: CDR1 ENHRY and CDR2 SYGVKD. CDR3: CAISESRQGASGSREQFF. The CDR3 region has the DNA TGTGCCATCAGTGAGTCTCGGCAGGGGGCTAGCGGGAGCAGAGAGCAGTTCTTC.

The chain employs TRBV5-1 and TRBJ2-2; perhaps TRBD2 as D (6 bases). The CDR3 runs to 14 residues. Germline CDR1 is SGHRS and CDR2 is YFSETQ. V was pared by 0 bases and J by 7 bases, with 10 bases between. CDR3 region: CASSLEWGGGELFF. CDR3 in DNA: TGCGCCAGCAGCTTGGAATGGGGAGGCGGGGAGCTGTTTTTT.

About this clonotype: At one end, the junction sequence differs from germline, possibly due to a read error. This chain links TRBV10-3 with TRBJ2-7, with 11 bases lining up with TRBD2. This CDR3 comprises 18 residues. The germline V gene has CDR1 ENHRY and CDR2 SYGVKD. The CDR3 here is CAISEFGGLADLSSEQYF. As DNA, the CDR3 is TGTGCCATCAGTGAGTTCGGGGGACTAGCGGATTTATCCTCCGAGCAGTACTTC.

V is TRBV4-1 and J is TRBJ1-6; TRBD1 agrees at 7 bases. The germline gives CDR1 MGHRA, CDR2 YSYEKL. Germline trimming cut 2 bases from V and 3 bases from J; bases unmatched to any gene: 10. The CDR3 is 18 residues long. CDR3 protein: CASSQRLKRDSYNSPLHF. The DNA for the CDR3 is TGCGCCAGCAGCCAAAGATTAAAACGGGACAGCTATAATTCACCCCTCCACTTT.